The 31 T cell receptor beta chains below all came from one sample that was sequenced in a study of T-cell reconstitution after alpha-beta-depleted transplantation in children. As it was prepared, the TCRbeta library received unique molecular identifiers. TCRdb redid the calling of the PCR reads with MiXCR, one entry per CDR3 protein. The repertoire has about 400,000 distinct CDR3 sequences, about a fifth of them found once; the top ten carry around 4%. Specimen: PBMCs from the stem cell graft donor, collected from the stem cell graft. These receptors all come from a human donor who donated a stem cell graft to a child with acute myeloid leukemia.

This clonotype has at least ten counts. The chain employs TRBV29-1 and TRBJ2-7; no clear D gene. V lost 4 bases and J lost 0, with 10 bases in between. Germline CDR1 SQVTM, CDR2 ANQGSEA. The CDR3 has 13 amino acids. As DNA, the CDR3 is TGCAGCGTTGGGTCACTGAGCTCCTACGAGCAGTACTTC. This translates into CSVGSLSSYEQYF.

The rearrangement links TRBV12-3 or TRBV12-4 to TRBJ2-7; D is undetermined. The CDR3 has 12 amino acids. V lost 2 bases to trimming and J lost 7 bases, with 9 bases between them. The CDR3 DNA reads TGTGCCAGCAGTTTATACCCCCTGGAGCAGTACTTC. Translating gives CASSLYPLEQYF.

The chain links TRBV20-1 to TRBJ2-1, with D perhaps matching TRBD2 (5 bases). V dropped 6 bases and J dropped 5 bases, with 17 bases sitting between them. Germline V lookup: CDR1 DFQATT, CDR2 SNEGSKA (reference sequence). The CDR3 covers 14 residues. CDR3 amino acids: CSARFPLLDNEQFF. CDR3 nucleotide sequence: TGCAGTGCCAGGTTCCCCCTACTAGACAATGAGCAGTTCTTC.

This clonotype appeared many times. CDR3 in amino acids: CASSLAGAFWANEQFF. CDR3 sequence (DNA): TGTGCCAGCAGCTTAGCTGGAGCGTTTTGGGCCAATGAGCAGTTCTTC. This rearrangement joins TRBV7-2 to TRBJ2-1; D uncertain. Deletions cut 0 bases from V and 6 bases from J, with 15 bases between. The CDR3 consists of 16 residues. Germline V gene data show CDR1 as SGHTA and CDR2 as FQGNSA.

This clonotype was detected many times. The chain is built from TRBV6-5 and TRBJ2-1; 11 bases fit TRBD2. V gave up 0 bases and J gave up 9 bases; unmatched junction bases: 10. The germline V gene has CDR1 MNHEY and CDR2 SVGAGI. The CDR3 has 17 residues. Written as DNA, the CDR3 is TGTGCCAGCAGTTACTCGATTGGTAGCGGGAGGGCGGCTGAGCAGTTCTTC. Protein sequence: CASSYSIGSGRAAEQFF.

This clonotype was seen once. As DNA, the CDR3 is TGTGCCAGCAGCTTCGGTCCGAGGACTGAAGCTTTCTTT. It is translated as CASSFGPRTEAFF. This chain links TRBV7-9 with TRBJ1-1; D unresolved. This CDR3 spans 13 amino acids. V dropped 3 bases and J dropped 5 bases, with 10 bases sitting between them. Germline V lookup: CDR1 SEHNR, CDR2 FQNEAQ (reference sequence).

The genes are TRBV29-1 and TRBJ2-4, with TRBD1 matching over 8 bases. CDR3 size: 13 residues. V dropped 4 bases and J dropped 6; count of bases not matched to a gene: 5. Per the germline V gene, CDR1 is SQVTM and CDR2 is ANQGSEA. The CDR3 sequence is CSVVETGVNIQYF. CDR3 DNA: TGCAGCGTTGTAGAGACAGGGGTAAACATTCAGTACTTC.

This clonotype turned up a few times. The chain uses TRBV7-2 and TRBJ2-3; 11 nucleotides line up with TRBD1. Trimming cost V 5 bases and J 6 bases; bases outside gene matches: 7. The CDR3 contains 15 residues. Germline lookup yields CDR1 SGHTA and CDR2 FQGNSA. The CDR3 is CASSLFGTGGDTQYF. CDR3 DNA sequence: TGTGCCAGCAGCCTCTTCGGGACAGGGGGGGATACGCAGTATTTT. The full variable domain, completed using reference TRBV7-2 and TRBJ2-3, is GAGVSQSPSNKVTEKGKDVELRCDPISGHTALYWYRQSLGQGLEFLIYFQGNSAPDKSGLPSDRFSAERTGGSVSTLTIQRTQQEDSAVYLCASSLFGTGGDTQYFGPGTRLTVL.

This clonotype was seen ten or more times. A read error may produce the germline difference seen at one junction end. V gene TRBV7-7 combines with J gene TRBJ2-2, with D tentatively TRBD1 or TRBD2 (5 bases each). The CDR3 runs 15 residues. Germline CDR1 is SSHAT and CDR2 is FNYEAQ (reference sequence). CDR3 bases: TGTGCTAGCAGCTTAGCCGGGGACGCCGCCGGGGAGCTGTTTTTT. It is translated as CASSLAGDAAGELFF.

As to this clonotype: This clone may be a read error of a much larger clone one base away. As the CDR3 is not closed by the conserved phenylalanine or tryptophan, this likely results from a read error. The rearrangement uses TRBV29-1 and TRBJ2-3, with 9 positions matching TRBD2. Losses at the gene ends were 7 bases for V and 0 bases for J; bases not matched to a gene: 8. This CDR3 is built from 15 residues. Germline loops: CDR1 SQVTM, CDR2 ANQGSEA. The CDR3 coding sequence is TGCAGCGCCGCGGGTCTAGCGGGAAGCACAGATACGCAGTATTAT. Amino acids: CSAAGLAGSTDTQYY.

This clonotype was detected only a few times. J is TRBJ1-2 and V is TRBV20-1; D remains unclear. The V end lost 4 bases, the J end lost 6 bases, and 9 bases lay between the germline ends. The CDR3 totals 11 residues. Germline CDR1 is DFQATT and CDR2 is SNEGSKA (reference sequence). The CDR3 DNA reads TGCAGTGCTAACACCGGGAATGGCTACACCTTC. Amino acids: CSANTGNGYTF.

This clonotype was detected a few times. V and J are TRBV6-5 and TRBJ2-1; 12 bases match TRBD1. CDR1 MNHEY and CDR2 SVGAGI come from the germline V gene. Germline trimming cut 2 bases from V and 7 bases from J; bases unmatched to any gene: 3. The CDR3 loop spans 15 amino acids. CDR3 in amino acids: CASSYGTGGKNEQFF. The CDR3 DNA is TGTGCCAGCAGTTACGGGACAGGGGGCAAGAATGAGCAGTTCTTC.

Ten or more counts support this clonotype. This chain joins TRBV20-1 and TRBJ2-6; D unclear. Germline V gene sequence: CDR1 DFQATT, CDR2 SNEGSKA (reference sequence). Between the trimmed V and J ends, which lost 3 bases and 0 bases, there was a span of 6 bases. The CDR3 spans 14 residues. The DNA for the CDR3 is TGCAGTGCTAGGGCGAACTCTGGGGCCAACGTCCTGACTTTC. Translated: CSARANSGANVLTF.

On this clonotype itself: This may come from a read error, since a much larger clone is one base off. The chain is built from TRBV4-2 and TRBJ2-1; D gene unclear. There are 17 residues in the CDR3. Germline assignment: CDR1 LGHNA and CDR2 YNFKEQ. V lost 4 bases to trimming and J lost 0 bases, with 16 bases between them. The CDR3 nucleotides are TGTGCCAGCAGCCGAGAAGTGCGGACGAGCTCCTACAATGAGCAGTTCTTC. This encodes CASSREVRTSSYNEQFF.

In this sample, this clonotype turned up a few times. The V and J genes are TRBV5-1 and TRBJ2-3, with 14 positions matching TRBD2. Germline V gene lookup returns CDR1 SGHRS and CDR2 YFSETQ. The CDR3 is 18 residues long. V lost 1 base to trimming and J lost 5 bases; unmatched junction nucleotides: 9. The CDR3 sequence is CASSLPLGLAGGGDTQYF. CDR3 nucleotide sequence: TGCGCCAGCAGCTTGCCTCTAGGACTAGCGGGAGGTGGAGATACGCAGTATTTT. The variable domain in full, with the rest retrieved from reference TRBV5-1 and TRBJ2-3, is KAGVTQTPRYLIKTRGQQVTLSCSPISGHRSVSWYQQTPGQGLQFLFEYFSETQRNKGNFPGRFSGRQFSNSRSEMNVSTLELGDSALYLCASSLPLGLAGGGDTQYFGPGTRLTVL.

This clonotype was observed many times. The chain carries TRBV6-1 and TRBJ2-1, with a tentative D call TRBD2 (5 bases). Trimming removed 4 bases from V and 4 bases from J, with 17 bases in between. Germline V lookup: CDR1 MNHNS, CDR2 SASEGT. This CDR3 has 16 residues. The CDR3 protein is CASSGGDVVGYNEQFF. The CDR3 DNA is TGTGCCAGCAGTGGGGGAGATGTGGTGGGGTACAATGAGCAGTTCTTC.

The genes are TRBV9 and TRBJ2-3; TRBD1 matches 8 bases. V lost 4 bases, J lost 6 bases, and 7 bases stayed unmatched. The CDR3 length is 14 residues. The germline gives CDR1 SGDLS, CDR2 YYNGEE. The CDR3 DNA reads as TGTGCCAGCAGCCGTCAGGGGGCAGGGGATACGCAGTATTTT. This sequence encodes CASSRQGAGDTQYF.

This clonotype was observed a handful of times. The V and J genes are TRBV12-3 or TRBV12-4 and TRBJ1-2; D call uncertain. The CDR3 spans 14 residues. V was cut by 6 bases and J by 4 bases, with 15 bases left in between. CDR3 bases: TGTGCCAGCAGCCCAGGACGGGGAGGCTATGGCTACACCTTC. Translated, it gives CASSPGRGGYGYTF.

J is TRBJ2-2 and V is TRBV12-3 or TRBV12-4, with D perhaps matching TRBD1 (5 bases). The CDR3 consists of 16 residues. Between the trimmed V and J ends, which lost 5 bases and 0 bases, there was a span of 13 bases. CDR3 DNA: TGTGCCAGCAGTCCTCAGCAGGGCGCGAACACCGGGGAGCTGTTTTTT. Its protein is CASSPQQGANTGELFF.

This clonotype has just a few counts. The V call is TRBV5-1, the J call TRBJ2-7; 10 bases map to TRBD2. The length of the CDR3 is 15 residues. The V segment lost 1 base and the J segment 7 bases; nucleotides outside the gene matches: 8. CDR1 is SGHRS, CDR2 YFSETQ, per germline. CDR3 residues: CASSLFSGRSGEQYF. Written as DNA, the CDR3 is TGCGCCAGCAGCTTGTTTAGCGGGAGGTCGGGGGAGCAGTACTTC.

This clonotype was seen at least ten times. V is TRBV20-1 and J is TRBJ2-2; the D is unclear. V was shortened by 2 bases and J by 0 bases, with 7 bases between the two germline ends. There are 14 residues in the CDR3. CDR1 is DFQATT, CDR2 SNEGSKA, per germline (reference sequence). The DNA of the CDR3 is TGCAGTGCTAGAAGGGAACCGAACACCGGGGAGCTGTTTTTT. It codes for CSARREPNTGELFF.

V usage is TRBV28 and J usage is TRBJ2-7; no reliable D call. The CDR3 length is 17 residues. The germline gives CDR1 MDHEN, CDR2 SYDVKM. V lost 4 bases and J 2 bases, leaving 21 bases between the germline ends. DNA for the CDR3: TGTGCCAGCAGTTCCAGCCCATTGCGGAGCCTAGCCTACGAGCAGTACTTC. This codes for CASSSSPLRSLAYEQYF.

This clonotype was observed at least ten times. This chain links TRBV12-3 or TRBV12-4 with TRBJ2-1; 7 positions agree with TRBD1. V lost 5 bases, J lost 3 bases, and 7 bases stayed unmatched. This CDR3 has 15 residues. The CDR3 spells CASSKGALYYNEQFF. The CDR3, as DNA: TGTGCCAGCAGTAAGGGGGCACTTTACTACAATGAGCAGTTCTTC.

The table lists this clonotype with a few counts. V gene TRBV10-3 combines with J gene TRBJ2-1, with 9 bases that match TRBD1. The CDR3 has 18 amino acids. CDR1 and CDR2 from the germline V gene are ENHRY and SYGVKD. J lost 6 bases, V lost 0 bases, and 12 bases had no gene match. The CDR3 spells CAISESIPSGQGSNEQFF. DNA for the CDR3: TGTGCCATCAGTGAGTCGATCCCATCGGGACAGGGTTCCAATGAGCAGTTCTTC.

This chain uses TRBV12-3 or TRBV12-4 with TRBJ2-5, with 7 bases aligning to TRBD2. Trimming cost V 0 bases and J 1 base; bases outside gene matches: 8. The CDR3 is made up of 17 amino acids. CDR3 sequence: CASSLAGAGPPQETQYF. Here the CDR3 DNA reads TGTGCCAGCAGTTTAGCGGGAGCGGGACCGCCCCAAGAGACCCAGTACTTC.

This clonotype was recorded many times. The rearrangement joins TRBV20-1 to TRBJ2-1; 9 nucleotides match TRBD2. The CDR3 is made up of 13 amino acids. Germline CDR1 DFQATT, CDR2 SNEGSKA (reference sequence). V shed 5 bases, J shed 5 bases, and the junction held 4 bases outside the gene matches. CDR3 in amino acids: CSAVAGAHNEQFF. The CDR3 nucleotides are TGCAGTGCTGTAGCGGGAGCCCACAATGAGCAGTTCTTC.

This clonotype occurred many times. CDR3 nucleotide sequence: TGCAGCGTTGTGGATCAGATTTACAATGAGCAGTTCTTC. Protein sequence: CSVVDQIYNEQFF. This rearrangement joins TRBV29-1 to TRBJ2-1; D remains ambiguous. There are 13 residues in the CDR3. The ends were cut back, 4 bases at V and 4 bases at J, with 11 bases in the middle. CDR1 is SQVTM, CDR2 ANQGSEA, per germline.

The chain uses TRBV29-1 and TRBJ1-2, with D unclear. The CDR3 has 12 amino acids. Trimming took off 3 bases at V and 6 bases at J, with 11 bases between the two ends. From germline, CDR1 is SQVTM and CDR2 ANQGSEA. The CDR3 sequence: CSVEAAEHGYTF. In DNA, the CDR3 is TGCAGCGTTGAGGCTGCAGAGCATGGCTACACCTTC. Full variable domain (missing parts from reference TRBV29-1 and TRBJ1-2): SAVISQKPSRDICQRGTSLTIQCQVDSQVTMMFWYRQQPGQSLTLIATANQGSEATYESGFVIDKFPISRPNLTFSTLTVSNMSPEDSSIYLCSVEAAEHGYTFGSGTRLTVV.

On this clonotype: This clone may be a read error of a much larger clone one base away. The rearrangement uses TRBV28 and TRBJ1-2; tentative D call: TRBD1 (6 bases). CDR1 MDHEN and CDR2 SYDVKM come from the germline V gene. The CDR3 runs 15 residues. The CDR3 region has the DNA TGTGCCGGCAGTACAGACAGGCCCTCCAACTATGGCTACACCTTC. As protein: CAGSTDRPSNYGYTF.

This clonotype has a count of ten or more. The chain combines TRBV7-6 with TRBJ2-7; D remains ambiguous. The CDR3 totals 15 residues. The V end was cut by 1 base, the J end by 2 bases, with 12 bases between. Germline V gives CDR1 SGHVS, CDR2 FNYEAQ. This CDR3 is CASSLDKGFTYEQYF. The CDR3 DNA reads TGTGCCAGCAGCTTAGATAAGGGATTTACCTACGAGCAGTACTTC. The whole variable domain, filled in from reference TRBV7-6 and TRBJ2-7, reads GAGVSQSPRYKVTKRGQDVALRCDPISGHVSLYWYRQALGQGPEFLTYFNYEAQQDKSGLPNDRFSAERPEGSISTLTIQRTEQRDSAMYRCASSLDKGFTYEQYFGPGTRLTVT.

There are many counts of this clonotype. This sequence joins TRBV20-1 and TRBJ2-7; TRBD2 agrees at 14 bases. Germline V lookup: CDR1 DFQATT, CDR2 SNEGSKA (reference sequence). The trim removed 4 bases at V and 9 bases at J, leaving 5 bases unmatched. The CDR3 totals 13 residues. CDR3 DNA: TGCAGTGCTACCCCGGGACTAGCGGGAGTGCAGTACTTC. Protein product: CSATPGLAGVQYF.